This entry features one TCR beta chain sequence. What it binds is unknown. Germline CDR1 and CDR2: SGHVS and FQNEAQ. The CDR3 extends over 14 amino acids. The V gene lost 5 bases and the J gene lost 5 bases, with 15 bases spanning the gap. This sample is part of a study of post-analysis software for immune sequencing data. Study-wide background: The disease courses spanned relapsing-remitting, secondary progressive and progressive-relapsing forms of multiple sclerosis. The study, taken as a whole, reports: By F measure, samples from a shared preparation batch strongly co-clustered. Four to six TRBV segments were more frequent in patients than controls; TRBV5-6, TRBV5-1 and TRBV20-1 belonged to this group.

Incorporated into the TCR beta cDNA libraries were unique molecular identifiers, which served to reduce PCR and sequencing biases. TCRdb redid the calling of the PCR reads with MiXCR, one entry per CDR3 protein. The data show about 540,000 distinct CDR3 sequences, 30% to 40% seen once. Material: blood. This TCR was sampled from a girl aged 2-17 years with multiple sclerosis. The V and J genes are TRBV7-8 and TRBJ2-5; D not certain. The chain's CDR3 is CASSPPGVRETQYF. CDR3 coding DNA: TGTGCCAGCAGCCCCCCTGGGGTTAGGGAGACCCAGTACTTC.